This entry lists 18 T cell receptor beta chains sequenced from one sample in a study of glioma-infiltrating T cells after dendritic cell vaccination. Sequencing was performed with immunoSEQ multiplex PCR; in TCRdb, only in-frame clones are kept and a portion is missing. Among 85,000 to 95,000 clones, over 75% were seen once, and the ten largest hold approximately 15%. Material: blood, obtained before dendritic cell vaccination. The receptors here all came from a human donor with glioblastoma.

The chain recombines TRBV6-5 with TRBJ1-6; D unresolved. Trimming cost V 5 bases and J 9 bases, with 14 bases left between them. The CDR3 contains 14 residues. Germline lookup yields CDR1 MNHEY and CDR2 SVGAGI. CDR3 nucleotide sequence: TGTGCCAGCAGTGTTGCACCCGAGAGTTCACCCCTCCACTTT. This sequence encodes CASSVAPESSPLHF.

The chain links TRBV2 to TRBJ2-1; 11 positions agree with TRBD2. The CDR3 is made up of 17 amino acids. Trimming cost V 0 bases and J 8 bases; bases outside gene matches: 9. Looked up from germline, CDR1 is SNHLY and CDR2 is FYNNEI. DNA for the CDR3: TGTGCCAGCAGTGAAGCCCTGGGGCTAGCGGGAGGTTATGAGCAGTTCTTC. Protein sequence: CASSEALGLAGGYEQFF.

The chain links TRBV28 to TRBJ2-4, with a possible D match to TRBD2 (6 bases). V was shortened by 3 bases and J by 8 bases, with 20 bases between the two germline ends. Germline V gene sequence: CDR1 MDHEN, CDR2 SYDVKM. The CDR3 runs to 16 residues. CDR3 nucleotide sequence: TGTGCCAGCAGTTTCGGGGGTTTAGGGTCGAGAGACATTCAGTACTTC. Protein: CASSFGGLGSRDIQYF.

The V call is TRBV2, the J call TRBJ2-1, with a possible D match to TRBD2 (6 bases). V lost 8 bases to trimming and J lost 2 bases, with 16 bases between them. Germline V CDR1 and CDR2: SNHLY, FYNNEI. This CDR3 is built from 15 residues. The CDR3 reads CASSRGGEAYNEQFF. CDR3 coding DNA: TGTGCCAGCTCCCGAGGAGGGGAGGCCTACAATGAGCAGTTCTTC.

The chain has TRBV28 and TRBJ1-2, with TRBD1 matching 7 bases. The length of the CDR3 is 12 residues. With V trimmed by 5 bases and J by 8 bases, 5 bases remained unmatched. Per germline, CDR1 MDHEN and CDR2 SYDVKM. In DNA, the CDR3 is TGTGCCAGCAGTAAGGGGGCGCTCGGCTACACCTTC. It codes for CASSKGALGYTF.

This clone showed up just once. The chain has TRBV7-9 and TRBJ2-1, with 10 bases fitting TRBD2. Germline CDR1 and CDR2: SEHNR and FQNEAQ (reference sequence). The junction had 6 bases not matched to a gene; V was cut back by 0 bases and J by 1 base. The CDR3 has 18 residues. The CDR3 DNA reads as TGTGCCAGCAGCTTAGCGCTGGCTAGCGGGAGTTCCTACAATGAGCAGTTCTTC. This sequence encodes CASSLALASGSSYNEQFF.

This chain joins TRBV4-2 and TRBJ1-3; no definite D call. Trimming removed 0 bases from V and 0 bases from J, with 6 bases in between. The V gene's germline CDR1 is LGHNA and CDR2 YNFKEQ. The CDR3 consists of 15 residues. The CDR3 region is CASSQDSLSGNTIYF. The CDR3 nucleotides read TGTGCCAGCAGCCAAGATTCCCTCTCTGGAAACACCATATATTTT.

The chain couples TRBV7-5 to TRBJ2-3; TRBD1 is the table's D call, not checked against the DNA. TRBV7-5 is listed as a pseudogene. The CDR3 covers 11 residues. The CDR3 nucleotides read TGTGTCACCCGGTCGACACATACGCAGTATTTT. It translates to CVTRSTHTQYF.

This chain joins TRBV7-3 and TRBJ2-5; D not resolved. The V gene lost 4 bases and the J gene lost 0 bases, with 6 bases spanning the gap. The CDR3 sequence is 13 residues long. The germline gives CDR1 SGHTA, CDR2 FQGTGA. The CDR3 sequence is CASSSGYQETQYF. The CDR3, as DNA: TGTGCCAGCAGCTCCGGGTACCAAGAGACCCAGTACTTC.

The V gene is TRBV5-6, the J gene TRBJ1-4; D not certain. CDR1 and CDR2 (germline): SGHDT, YYEEEE. V was pared by 3 bases and J by 5 bases, with 8 bases between. This CDR3 has 13 amino acids. The CDR3 region has the DNA TGTGCCAGCAGCTCTGGACTAAATGAAAAACTGTTTTTT. This translates into CASSSGLNEKLFF.

The genes are TRBV20-1 and TRBJ1-1, with D unresolved. The CDR3 runs to 10 residues. Trimming shortened V by 1 base and J by 8 bases, and 5 bases separated the two germline ends. Per the germline V gene, CDR1 is DFQATT and CDR2 is SNEGSKA (reference sequence). In DNA, the CDR3 is TGCAGTGCTAGAGGCGGGGAAGCTTTCTTT. Encoded protein: CSARGGEAFF.

The chain recombines TRBV6-1 with TRBJ1-2; D call uncertain. The V gene's germline CDR1 is MNHNS and CDR2 SASEGT. CDR3 length equals 12 residues. Trimming took off 7 bases at V and 5 bases at J, with 11 bases between the two ends. CDR3 residues: CASNQRGYGYTF. The CDR3 region has the DNA TGTGCCAGCAACCAAAGAGGGTATGGCTACACCTTC.

V usage is TRBV6-1 and J usage is TRBJ2-3; TRBD1 matches 10 bases. V shed 0 bases, J shed 6 bases, and the junction held 12 bases outside the gene matches. CDR1 and CDR2 from the germline V gene are MNHNS and SASEGT. This CDR3 region has 18 residues. CDR3 bases: TGTGCCAGCAGTGAAGCAAGTTCCTGGACAGGGGGGCGCGATACGCAGTATTTT. As protein: CASSEASSWTGGRDTQYF.

The chain recombines TRBV5-1 with TRBJ1-6; 7 nucleotides match TRBD1. The CDR3 length is 15 residues. The J segment lost 3 bases and the V segment lost 2 bases, leaving 2 bases of the junction unmatched. Per the germline V gene, CDR1 is SGHRS and CDR2 is YFSETQ. CDR3 nucleotides: TGCGCCAGCAGCTTCGACAGGGTCTATAATTCACCCCTCCACTTT. The encoded protein is CASSFDRVYNSPLHF.

The chain links TRBV28 to TRBJ1-2; perhaps TRBD1 as D (5 bases). Germline-derived CDR1 and CDR2 are MDHEN and SYDVKM. V dropped 6 bases and J dropped 1 base, with 15 bases sitting between them. The length of the CDR3 is 15 residues. The CDR3 region is CASSRGGEGNYGYTF. In DNA form, the CDR3 reads TGTGCCAGCAGCCGGGGGGGGGAGGGTAACTATGGCTACACCTTC.

The CDR3 reads CASSQDRENSPLHF. The CDR3, as DNA: TGTGCCAGCTCACAAGACAGGGAGAATTCACCCCTCCACTTT. V is TRBV18 and J is TRBJ1-6; 7 bases align to TRBD1. Germline V gene sequence: CDR1 KGHSH, CDR2 LQKENI. The CDR3 is 14 residues long. V lost 4 bases and J lost 7; bases outside the gene matches: 4.

The CDR3 reads CASRGLNTGELFF. The CDR3 DNA reads as TGTGCCAGTAGGGGATTGAACACCGGGGAGCTGTTTTTT. The chain employs TRBV2 and TRBJ2-2; weak D call: TRBD1 (5 bases). This CDR3 is 13 amino acids long. V shed 9 bases and J shed 1 base, with 9 bases lying between them. Germline V lookup: CDR1 SNHLY, CDR2 FYNNEI.

This clone was seen more than once but under ten times. V and J are TRBV7-9 and TRBJ1-1; D not resolved. With 5 bases removed from V and 10 bases from J, the gap between germline ends came to 14 bases. This CDR3 has 12 amino acids. Germline loops: CDR1 SEHNR, CDR2 FQNEAQ (reference sequence). CDR3 bases: TGTGCCAGCAGCGGATCGGGGTTCCGAGCTTTCTTT. Amino acids: CASSGSGFRAFF.